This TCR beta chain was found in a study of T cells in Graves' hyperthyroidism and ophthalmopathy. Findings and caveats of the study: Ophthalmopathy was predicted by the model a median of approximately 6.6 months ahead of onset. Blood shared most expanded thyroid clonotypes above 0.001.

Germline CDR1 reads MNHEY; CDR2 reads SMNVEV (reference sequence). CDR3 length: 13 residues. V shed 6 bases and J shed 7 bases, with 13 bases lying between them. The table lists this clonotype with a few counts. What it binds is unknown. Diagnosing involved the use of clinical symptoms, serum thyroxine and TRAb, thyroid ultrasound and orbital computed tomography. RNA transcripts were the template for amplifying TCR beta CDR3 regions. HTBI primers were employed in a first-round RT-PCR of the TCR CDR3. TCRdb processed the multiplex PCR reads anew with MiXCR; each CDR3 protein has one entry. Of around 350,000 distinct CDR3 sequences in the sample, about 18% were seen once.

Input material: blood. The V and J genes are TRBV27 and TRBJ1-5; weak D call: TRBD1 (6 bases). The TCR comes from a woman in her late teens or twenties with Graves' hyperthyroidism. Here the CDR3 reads CASRQGAGQPQHF. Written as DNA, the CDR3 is TGTGCCAGCAGACAGGGCGCTGGGCAGCCCCAGCATTTT.